This TCR beta chain derives from a study of blood T cell repertoires in COVID-19. Study-level information: Researchers got acute and convalescent COVID-19 samples from the United States, Italy and Spain. PBMCs, B-cell-depleted T cells, or T cells were the source of the cDNA or gDNA that made up the material.

The J segment lost 6 bases and the V segment lost 7 bases, leaving 24 bases of the junction unmatched. Germline loops: CDR1 SGHTA, CDR2 FQGNSA. The length of the CDR3 is 19 residues. Those who participated ranged in age from roughly 18 to 95 years and resided in about two dozen US areas. In the source study's methods: Nucleated cell number was recorded as an estimate derived from reference gene primer amplification. Produced via immunoSEQ multiplex PCR; TCRdb's table is partial and in-frame only. V and J calls and clone size are copied from that table; D and trimming were computed from the DNA. The sample has about 260,000 clones, more than 75% seen once.

This clonotype originated in a woman aged 45-59 years who had recovered from COVID-19. Input material: PBMCs or T cells enriched from blood (not recorded which). This sequence joins TRBV7-2 and TRBJ2-1; TRBD2 matches at 7 bases. Here the CDR3 reads CASNFPLSRAGVPLNEQFF. The CDR3 coding sequence is TGTGCCAGCAATTTCCCCCTCTCACGGGCGGGAGTTCCCCTCAATGAGCAGTTCTTC.